This T cell receptor (beta chain) was retrieved from a study of blood T cells in healthy people across ages. Primed by a sample-barcoded 5' primer and a J-beta primer mix, a second PCR proceeded for 7 to 11 cycles. TCRdb itself ran the 5' RACE reads through MiXCR, one entry per CDR3 protein. This table has some 690,000 distinct CDR3 sequences, 20% to 25% appearing once. Germline V gene sequence: CDR1 KGHSH, CDR2 LQKENI. The V end was cut by 1 base, the J end by 4 bases, with 8 bases between. This CDR3 comprises 15 residues. The material sequenced was blood. The source of this sequence is a man aged 65-85 years in good health. The chain links TRBV18 to TRBJ1-6; no clear D gene. The CDR3, as DNA: TGTGCCAGCTCACCACGGGAGGAATATAATTCACCCCTCCACTTT. It encodes CASSPREEYNSPLHF.